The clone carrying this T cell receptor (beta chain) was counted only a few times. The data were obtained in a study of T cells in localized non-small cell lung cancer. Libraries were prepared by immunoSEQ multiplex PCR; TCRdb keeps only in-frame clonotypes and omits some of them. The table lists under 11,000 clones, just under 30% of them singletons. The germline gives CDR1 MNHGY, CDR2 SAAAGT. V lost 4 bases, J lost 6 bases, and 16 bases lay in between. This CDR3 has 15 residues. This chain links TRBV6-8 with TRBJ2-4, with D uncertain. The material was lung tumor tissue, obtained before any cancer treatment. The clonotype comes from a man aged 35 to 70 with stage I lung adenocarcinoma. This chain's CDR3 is CASSSTIGPSNIQYF. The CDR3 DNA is TGTGCCAGCAGTTCGACAATAGGACCGTCAAACATTCAGTACTTC.